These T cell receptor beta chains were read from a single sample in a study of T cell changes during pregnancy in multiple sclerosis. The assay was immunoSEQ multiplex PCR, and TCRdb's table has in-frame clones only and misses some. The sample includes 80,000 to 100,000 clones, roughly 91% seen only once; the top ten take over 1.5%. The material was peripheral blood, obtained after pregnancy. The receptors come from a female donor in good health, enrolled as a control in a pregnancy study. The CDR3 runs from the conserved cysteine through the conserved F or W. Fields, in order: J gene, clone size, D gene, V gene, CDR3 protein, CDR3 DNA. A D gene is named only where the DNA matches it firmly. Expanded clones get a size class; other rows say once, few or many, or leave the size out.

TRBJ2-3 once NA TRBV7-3 CASSLSGETDTQYF TGTGCCAGCAGCCTATCCGGGGAGACAGATACGCAGTATTTT
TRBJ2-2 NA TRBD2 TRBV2 CASSATSGGAAGELFF TGTGCCAGCAGTGCTACTAGCGGGGGGGCGGCCGGGGAGCTGTTTTTT
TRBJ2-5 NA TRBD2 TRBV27 CASSLAPLAGPGGETQYF TGTGCCAGCAGTTTAGCACCCCTAGCGGGCCCTGGGGGGGAGACCCAGTACTTC
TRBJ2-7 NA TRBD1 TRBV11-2 CASSGWDRTYEQYF TGTGCCAGCAGCGGTTGGGACAGGACCTACGAGCAGTACTTC
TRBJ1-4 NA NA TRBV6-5 CASSHQDSGGEKLFF TGTGCCAGCAGTCACCAGGACTCCGGGGGTGAAAAACTGTTTTTT
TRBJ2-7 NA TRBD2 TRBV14 CASSQGGLYEQYF TGTGCCAGCAGCCAAGGGGGACTATACGAGCAGTACTTC
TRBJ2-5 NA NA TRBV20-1 CSASNEETQYF TGCAGTGCTAGCAATGAGGAGACCCAGTACTTC
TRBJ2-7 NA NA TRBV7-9 CASSSTGNEQYF TGTGCCAGCAGCTCCACAGGGAACGAGCAGTACTTC
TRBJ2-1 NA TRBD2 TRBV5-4 CASSPGGTSGFNEQFF TGTGCCAGCAGCCCTGGGGGGACTAGCGGGTTCAATGAGCAGTTCTTC
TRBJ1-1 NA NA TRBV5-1 CASSSGPSRDTEAFF TGCGCCAGCAGCTCCGGCCCTTCCCGGGACACTGAAGCTTTCTTT
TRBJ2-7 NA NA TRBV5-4 CASSLDGYEQYF TGTGCCAGCAGCTTGGACGGCTACGAGCAGTACTTC
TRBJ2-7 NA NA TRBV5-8 CASSWDQGLVYEQYF TGTGCCAGCAGCTGGGACCAGGGGTTGGTCTACGAGCAGTACTTC